The 22 T cell receptor beta chains below all came from one sample that was sequenced in a study of OX40 agonist ivuxolimab in advanced cancers. Libraries were constructed by the immunoSEQ multiplex PCR assay. In TCRdb, the immuneACCESS table is reduced to in-frame sequences with V and J assigned. These tables do not hold every clone; where another copy was compared, an unresolved V gene accounts for under half, and the others remain unexplained. This sample is represented by under 100,000 clones; 89% of them were singletons. The top ten hold 0.3% to 0.4% of the sample. The sequences come from CD4+ or CD8+ T cells sorted from blood, collected in a trial of the OX40 agonist ivuxolimab. The receptors here all came from an adult with an advanced solid tumor such as melanoma, head and neck, liver or kidney cancer.

The V gene is TRBV7-2, the J gene TRBJ2-1; 7 bases are a match to TRBD2. From germline, CDR1 is SGHTA and CDR2 FQGNSA. CDR3 length equals 16 residues. V lost 1 base, J lost 5 bases, and 8 bases stayed unmatched. In DNA, the CDR3 is TGTGCCAGCAGCTTAGACGGGGCTAGCGGAAACAATGAGCAGTTCTTC. Residues: CASSLDGASGNNEQFF.

V is TRBV7-3 and J is TRBJ1-1, with a possible D match to TRBD1 (6 bases). Trimming stripped 5 bases from V and 5 bases from J, with 21 bases between. Germline-derived CDR1 and CDR2 are SGHTA and FQGTGA. The CDR3 sequence is 16 residues long. The CDR3 protein is CASSPHPSFRGTEAFF. In nucleotides, the CDR3 is TGTGCCAGCAGCCCGCACCCAAGTTTCAGGGGTACTGAAGCTTTCTTT.

The chain links TRBV7-9 to TRBJ2-1; D gene ambiguous. CDR1 SEHNR and CDR2 FQNEAQ come from the germline V gene (reference sequence). V lost 0 bases to trimming and J lost 4 bases, with 10 bases between them. The CDR3 length is 15 residues. This CDR3 reads CASSLANTPYNEQFF. CDR3 nucleotide sequence: TGTGCCAGCAGCTTAGCCAACACCCCGTACAATGAGCAGTTCTTC.

The genes are TRBV7-2 and TRBJ2-2, with 9 bases fitting TRBD1. CDR1 and CDR2 from the germline V gene are SGHTA and FQGNSA. The CDR3 totals 17 residues. V was pared by 5 bases and J by 4 bases, with 11 bases of the junction left unmatched. CDR3 nucleotides: TGTGCCAGCAGCATTGACCGGGACAGGGTTTTCACCGGGGAGCTGTTTTTT. It translates to CASSIDRDRVFTGELFF.

The rearrangement joins TRBV9 to TRBJ1-6; a possible D gene is TRBD1 (5 bases). Deletions cut 2 bases from V and 0 bases from J, with 6 bases between. The CDR3 is 15 residues long. Germline loops: CDR1 SGDLS, CDR2 YYNGEE. Here the CDR3 reads CASSVTDSYNSPLHF. The CDR3 DNA reads TGTGCCAGCAGCGTGACAGACTCCTATAATTCACCCCTCCACTTT.

The chain carries TRBV25-1 and TRBJ1-2, with 7 bases fitting TRBD1. CDR3 length: 14 residues. V was clipped by 7 bases and J by 8 bases; unmatched bases: 13. Per germline, CDR1 MGHDK and CDR2 SYGVNS. The CDR3 loop is CASNRQGQAEGYTF. Here the CDR3 DNA reads TGTGCCAGCAATCGACAGGGACAAGCGGAGGGCTACACCTTC.

V usage is TRBV30 and J usage is TRBJ2-7; D uncertain. This CDR3 is 11 amino acids long. CDR1 and CDR2 from the germline V gene are GTSNPN and SVGIG (reference sequence). V lost 2 bases to trimming and J lost 7 bases, with 9 bases between them. The CDR3 spells CAWSLGPEQYF. The DNA of the CDR3 is TGTGCCTGGAGTCTCGGACCTGAGCAGTACTTC.

The chain recombines TRBV19 with TRBJ2-7; perhaps TRBD1 as D (5 bases). The germline V gene encodes CDR1 LNHDA and CDR2 SQIVND (reference sequence). V lost 3 bases and J 0 bases, leaving 12 bases between the germline ends. This CDR3 spans 15 amino acids. CDR3 in amino acids: CASSIQGRSSYEQYF. The CDR3 DNA reads TGTGCCAGTAGTATCCAGGGTCGCAGCTCCTACGAGCAGTACTTC.

V gene TRBV28 combines with J gene TRBJ2-7; the D call may be TRBD1 or TRBD2 (5 bases each). Trimming cost V 5 bases and J 7 bases, with 21 bases left between them. The CDR3 is made up of 15 amino acids. Germline lookup yields CDR1 MDHEN and CDR2 SYDVKM. The CDR3 coding sequence is TGTGCCAGCAGTCTCCCAGGGAGCCACATTGAAGAGCAGTACTTC. Amino acids: CASSLPGSHIEEQYF.

This chain connects TRBV5-1 to TRBJ1-2; D is ambiguous. Germline values: CDR1 SGHRS, CDR2 YFSETQ. The CDR3 covers 14 residues. The V gene lost 1 base and the J gene lost 4 bases, with 11 bases spanning the gap. The CDR3 nucleotides are TGCGCCAGCAGCTTGCAAGGGAGGAGCTATGGCTACACCTTC. Protein sequence: CASSLQGRSYGYTF.

The V and J genes are TRBV7-2 and TRBJ2-1, with D possibly TRBD2 on 6 matching bases. Trimming took off 4 bases at V and 8 bases at J, with 15 bases between the two ends. Germline CDR1 SGHTA, CDR2 FQGNSA. This CDR3 has 14 amino acids. CDR3 DNA: TGTGCCAGCAGCTCGACTAGTTTAAGGCATGAGCAGTTCTTC. Translating gives CASSSTSLRHEQFF.

The chain uses TRBV30 and TRBJ2-3, with 10 bases that match TRBD1. Trimming removed 3 bases from V and 5 bases from J; junction bases left unmatched: 8. This CDR3 is 15 amino acids long. The germline V gene has CDR1 GTSNPN and CDR2 SVGIG (reference sequence). CDR3: CAWRGDRGLRDTQYF. The CDR3 region has the DNA TGTGCCTGGAGGGGAGACAGGGGGCTGAGAGATACGCAGTATTTT.

The chain has TRBV2 and TRBJ1-2; 7 bases align to TRBD1. Germline CDR1 is SNHLY and CDR2 is FYNNEI. This CDR3 region has 13 residues. V lost 7 bases and J lost 6; bases outside the gene matches: 8. The CDR3 sequence is CASTRQGGNGYTF. CDR3 coding DNA: TGTGCCAGCACCCGACAGGGAGGGAATGGCTACACCTTC.

The chain couples TRBV6-5 to TRBJ1-6; D gene ambiguous. The CDR3 loop spans 13 amino acids. Germline CDR1 reads MNHEY; CDR2 reads SVGAGI. V was shortened by 2 bases and J by 8 bases, with 7 bases between the two germline ends. CDR3 bases: TGTGCCAGCAGTTACGAGGCGGATTCACCCCTCCACTTT. Protein: CASSYEADSPLHF.

The V and J genes are TRBV28 and TRBJ1-1, with D perhaps TRBD1 (5 bases). Between the trimmed V and J ends, which lost 7 bases and 10 bases, there was a span of 16 bases. From germline, CDR1 is MDHEN and CDR2 SYDVKM. The CDR3 covers 12 residues. CDR3 nucleotides: TGTGCCAGCACCTTGCGGGCCGGGGGAGCTTTCTTT. Protein product: CASTLRAGGAFF.

This chain links TRBV4-2 with TRBJ2-7, with 8 bases that match TRBD2. V gave up 1 base and J gave up 3 bases; unmatched junction bases: 5. Germline V gene data show CDR1 as LGHNA and CDR2 as YNFKEQ. The CDR3 sequence is 15 residues long. DNA of the CDR3: TGTGCCAGCAGCCAAGGACTAGCGATGGGCTACGAGCAGTACTTC. It yields the protein CASSQGLAMGYEQYF.

The chain links TRBV5-4 to TRBJ1-1, with a tentative D call TRBD1 (5 bases). Germline CDR1 reads SGHNT; CDR2 reads YYREEE (reference sequence). This CDR3 is 16 amino acids long. The V and J ends lost 0 bases and 1 base respectively, with 13 bases between them. CDR3 loop: CASSLGSGQGNTEAFF. As DNA, the CDR3 is TGTGCCAGCAGCTTGGGGTCAGGGCAGGGGAACACTGAAGCTTTCTTT.

The chain uses TRBV7-9 and TRBJ2-2; 13 bases fit TRBD2. Trimming took 5 bases from V and 4 from J; bases not matched to a gene: 7. This CDR3 region has 17 residues. In germline, CDR1 is SEHNR, CDR2 FQNEAQ (reference sequence). This CDR3 reads CASSRTSGRAGTGELFF. The CDR3 DNA reads TGTGCCAGCAGCCGGACTAGCGGGAGAGCAGGCACCGGGGAGCTGTTTTTT.

This chain uses TRBV6-5 with TRBJ2-4; perhaps TRBD2 as D (6 bases). The V and J ends lost 4 bases and 7 bases respectively, with 11 bases between them. CDR1 is MNHEY, CDR2 SVGAGI, per germline. This CDR3 is built from 13 residues. The CDR3 DNA reads as TGTGCCAGCAGTTCTTGGGGGGAGAACATTCAGTACTTC. It encodes CASSSWGENIQYF.

This rearrangement joins TRBV2 to TRBJ2-2, with D tentatively TRBD1 or TRBD2 (5 bases each). V was shortened by 6 bases and J by 4 bases, with 15 bases between the two germline ends. Germline V gene data show CDR1 as SNHLY and CDR2 as FYNNEI. The CDR3 is made up of 15 amino acids. As DNA, the CDR3 is TGTGCCAGCAGAACCCCCGGGACCCTCACCGGGGAGCTGTTTTTT. Protein: CASRTPGTLTGELFF.

This clone was detected only once. V and J are TRBV9 and TRBJ2-2; the D is unclear. The ends were cut back, 3 bases at V and 6 bases at J, with 12 bases in the middle. CDR1 and CDR2 from the germline V gene are SGDLS and YYNGEE. The CDR3 consists of 14 residues. The CDR3 sequence: CASSASTSPGELFF. The CDR3 DNA reads as TGTGCCAGCAGCGCCTCAACAAGTCCCGGGGAGCTGTTTTTT.

This clone was observed a single time. The gene calls are TRBV7-2 and TRBJ2-5; TRBD2 is a possible D gene (5 bases). Trimming stripped 5 bases from V and 1 base from J, with 20 bases between. This CDR3 region has 17 residues. Germline V lookup: CDR1 SGHTA, CDR2 FQGNSA. Written as DNA, the CDR3 is TGTGCCAGCAGCGCAGCGGCCGGGCCAAGCTCCCAAGAGACCCAGTACTTC. Translation: CASSAAAGPSSQETQYF.